This entry lists 24 T cell receptor beta chains sequenced from one sample in a study of blood T cells in healthy people across ages. PCR was performed a second time for about 7 to 11 cycles using a sample-barcoded 5' primer and a J-beta primer mix. TCRdb independently ran MiXCR on the 5' RACE reads; one entry per CDR3 protein. The table records some 900,000 distinct CDR3 sequences, more than 25% of them present only once. The source material was blood. The receptors shown here come from a woman older than 75 in good health.

This clonotype has ten or more counts. V and J are TRBV20-1 and TRBJ2-5; 10 bases agree with TRBD2. The CDR3 consists of 14 residues. With 1 base clipped from V and 1 base from J, the junction kept 0 bases outside the gene matches. The germline CDR1 and CDR2 sequences are DFQATT and SNEGSKA (reference sequence). CDR3 amino acids: CSARGTSGQETQYF. CDR3 nucleotide sequence: TGCAGTGCTAGAGGGACTAGCGGCCAAGAGACCCAGTACTTC.

This clonotype was observed many times. The chain carries TRBV7-9 and TRBJ2-1; 10 bases map to TRBD2. The V and J ends lost 10 bases and 12 bases, in that order; junction bases with no gene match: 15. Germline CDR1 reads SEHNR; CDR2 reads FQNEAQ (reference sequence). This CDR3 comprises 14 residues. In DNA form, the CDR3 reads TGTGCCACCGCAGGGGCTAGCGGGGGTGGGAGGCAGTTCTTC. Translation gives CATAGASGGGRQFF. The variable domain in full, with the rest retrieved from reference TRBV7-9 and TRBJ2-1, is DTGVSQNPRHKITKRGQNVTFRCDPISEHNRLYWYRQTLGQGPEFLTYFQNEAQLEKSRLLSDRFSAERPKGSFSTLEIQRTEQGDSAMYLCATAGASGGGRQFFGPGTRLTVL.

In this sample, this clonotype turned up a few times. Given a much more abundant clone one base away, this may be a read error. This chain joins TRBV20-1 and TRBJ2-7, with D possibly matching TRBD2 (5 bases). The V end was cut by 8 bases, the J end by 10 bases, with 18 bases between. The germline V gene encodes CDR1 DFQATT and CDR2 SNEGSKA (reference sequence). The length of the CDR3 is 11 residues. CDR3 nucleotides: TGCAGTACGCTAGGAGGAGAGGCCCAGTACTTC. Residues: CSTLGGEAQYF.

This clonotype was detected ten times or more. The chain carries TRBV18 and TRBJ2-7; D tentatively fits TRBD1 or TRBD2 (7 bases each). This CDR3 is 16 amino acids long. V was pared by 5 bases and J by 0 bases, with 17 bases between. Germline CDR1 and CDR2: KGHSH and LQKENI. The CDR3 reads CASSSGGGPTSYEQYF. In nucleotides, the CDR3 is TGTGCCAGCTCATCAGGGGGGGGCCCTACCTCCTACGAGCAGTACTTC.

The chain is built from TRBV20-1 and TRBJ2-3; 10 nucleotides match TRBD1. CDR1 is DFQATT and CDR2 is SNEGSKA in the germline V gene (reference sequence). The trim removed 3 bases at V and 4 bases at J, leaving 4 bases unmatched. CDR3 length: 14 residues. The CDR3 region is CSARKTGGPDTQYF. In DNA form, the CDR3 reads TGCAGTGCTAGGAAGACAGGGGGCCCAGATACGCAGTATTTT.

This clonotype appeared a few times. A much larger clone lies one base from this, so it may be a read error. This CDR3 reads CASSPPGQRGSNEQFF. The CDR3 bases are TGTGCCAGCAGCCCCCCCGGCCAGCGGGGCAGCAATGAGCAGTTCTTC. This chain joins TRBV11-2 and TRBJ2-1, with 7 bases identical to TRBD2. Germline CDR1 and CDR2: SGHAT and FQNNGV. This CDR3 is 16 amino acids long. After removal of 5 bases from V and 6 bases from J, the junction contained 13 bases not matched to a gene.

This chain uses TRBV20-1 with TRBJ2-1; D is undetermined. Looked up from germline, CDR1 is DFQATT and CDR2 is SNEGSKA (reference sequence). Trimming took 0 bases from V and 13 from J, leaving 22 bases between them. The CDR3 loop spans 15 amino acids. This CDR3 is CSARDPGLGYNGQFF. CDR3 bases: TGCAGTGCTAGAGATCCCGGTCTAGGATACAATGGCCAGTTCTTC.

This clonotype was counted between two and nine times. The chain combines TRBV5-8 with TRBJ2-3; no firm D call. The V gene's germline CDR1 is SGHTS and CDR2 YDEGEE. The CDR3 is 16 residues long. The germline V and J ends were trimmed by 0 bases and 0 bases, with 11 bases remaining between them. The DNA for the CDR3 is TGTGCCAGCAGCTTGGCCGTTTCGGCTAGCACAGATACGCAGTATTTT. Translation gives CASSLAVSASTDTQYF. The full variable domain, completed using reference TRBV5-8 and TRBJ2-3, is EAGVTQSPTHLIKTRGQQATLRCSPISGHTSVYWYQQALGLGLQFLLWYDEGEERNRGNFPPRFSGRQFPNYSSELNVNALELEDSALYLCASSLAVSASTDTQYFGPGTRLTVL.

As concerns this clonotype: A much larger clone differs from this one at a single base, so this may be a read error. The chain carries TRBV12-3 or TRBV12-4 and TRBJ2-3; D possibly corresponds to TRBD2 (6 bases). The CDR3 covers 15 residues. The V and J ends lost 1 base and 5 bases respectively, with 13 bases between them. Written as DNA, the CDR3 is TGTGCCAGCAGTTTAGGGGACTTGGCGGGAGATACGCAGTATTTT. The encoded protein is CASSLGDLAGDTQYF.

At least ten counts were recorded for this clonotype. The J gene is TRBJ2-3, the V gene TRBV5-6; 12 bases are a match to TRBD2. Germline loops: CDR1 SGHDT, CDR2 YYEEEE. The J segment lost 5 bases and the V segment lost 4 bases, leaving 8 bases of the junction unmatched. The CDR3 is 16 residues long. In nucleotides, the CDR3 is TGTGCCAGCAGCCCGAGACTAGCGGGGGCGAGAGATACGCAGTATTTT. It encodes CASSPRLAGARDTQYF.

V gene TRBV5-5 combines with J gene TRBJ1-4; 8 nucleotides line up with TRBD1. Looked up from germline, CDR1 is SGHKS and CDR2 is YYEKEE (reference sequence). Losses at the gene ends were 4 bases for V and 6 bases for J; bases not matched to a gene: 5. The CDR3 has 14 residues. The CDR3 loop is CASSQQGGDEKLFF. In DNA form, the CDR3 reads TGTGCCAGCAGCCAACAGGGGGGGGATGAAAAACTGTTTTTT.

The chain combines TRBV21-1 with TRBJ2-5; the DNA was not used to check the table's D call, TRBD2. TRBV21-1 is designated a pseudogene. The CDR3 has 17 residues. CDR3 loop: CASSKNPNREGTNEQYF. CDR3 nucleotides: TGTGCCAGCAGCAAAAACCCAAACCGGGAGGGGACGAATGAGCAGTACTTC.

A remark on this clonotype: This may stem from a read error, because a much larger clone lies one nucleotide away. For the CDR3, the DNA is TGCAGTGCTAGGATCACAGATACGCAGTATTTT. It encodes CSARITDTQYF. The chain is built from TRBV20-1 and TRBJ2-3; unclear D gene. Trimming shortened V by 3 bases and J by 2 bases, and 3 bases separated the two germline ends. The CDR3 is 11 residues long. Per germline, CDR1 DFQATT and CDR2 SNEGSKA (reference sequence).

This clonotype showed up just a few times. The rearrangement links TRBV3-1 to TRBJ1-6; unclear D gene. The CDR3 is 13 amino acids. Trimming pared 1 base from V and 7 bases from J, leaving 5 bases between. Germline CDR1 LGHDT, CDR2 YNNKEL (reference sequence). CDR3 sequence (DNA): TGTGCCAGCAGCCAAGCGGGAAATTCACCCCTCCACTTT. Translating gives CASSQAGNSPLHF.

This clonotype was counted between two and nine times. This sequence may be a read error, since a much larger clone differs from it by one base. The chain is built from TRBV6-2 or TRBV6-3 and TRBJ2-3; D is possibly TRBD1 or TRBD2 (5 bases each). With 6 bases removed from V and 4 bases from J, the gap between germline ends came to 17 bases. Germline V CDR1 and CDR2: MNHEY, SVGEGT. The CDR3 covers 15 residues. The CDR3 loop reads CASSLMGVEADTQYF. In DNA, the CDR3 is TGTGCCAGCAGCCTCATGGGGGTCGAGGCAGATACGCAGTATTTT.

A note on this clonotype: A much larger clone differs from this one at a single base, so this may be a read error. This chain joins TRBV20-1 and TRBJ2-1, with 9 bases that match TRBD2. TRBJ2-7 matches the DNA end more closely, so the J call is doubtful. CDR1 is DFQATT, CDR2 SNEGSKA, per germline (reference sequence). This CDR3 region has 16 residues. The CDR3 nucleotides are TGCAGTGCTAGACTAAATCCGGGACTAGCTTTCAATGAGCAGTACTTC. Translating gives CSARLNPGLAFNEQYF.

In regard to this clonotype: A much bigger clone sits one base away, suggesting this may be a read error. This rearrangement joins TRBV7-9 to TRBJ1-2, with 7 bases that match TRBD1. Germline V gene lookup returns CDR1 SEHNR and CDR2 FQNEAQ (reference sequence). The CDR3 length is 15 residues. The CDR3 is CVSSLGEGAFYGYTF. CDR3 DNA: TGTGTCAGCAGCTTAGGGGAGGGGGCCTTCTATGGCTACACCTTC.

This clonotype was counted many times. The chain employs TRBV20-1 and TRBJ2-3; the D gene is possibly TRBD2 (6 bases). V lost 3 bases, J lost 4 bases, and 17 bases lay in between. Germline CDR1 is DFQATT and CDR2 is SNEGSKA (reference sequence). The CDR3 loop spans 15 amino acids. Here the CDR3 DNA reads TGCAGTGCTAGTGTACGAGGGAGGTTGGCAGATACGCAGTATTTT. The encoded protein is CSASVRGRLADTQYF.

A remark on this clonotype: A much bigger clone sits one base away, suggesting this may be a read error. This chain's CDR3 is CASSSQIAGSRETQYF. The CDR3 DNA reads TGCGCCAGCAGCTCCCAAATAGCGGGGAGCCGGGAGACCCAGTACTTC. The chain combines TRBV5-1 with TRBJ2-5; 8 nucleotides line up with TRBD2. The CDR3 length is 16 residues. Per germline, CDR1 SGHRS and CDR2 YFSETQ. V dropped 3 bases and J dropped 5; count of bases not matched to a gene: 12.

This clonotype was found many times. J is TRBJ2-5 and V is TRBV5-1, with 8 nucleotides matching TRBD1. Trimming cost V 3 bases and J 5 bases; bases outside gene matches: 9. CDR3 length: 15 amino acids. Germline CDR1 and CDR2: SGHRS and YFSETQ. CDR3 bases: TGCGCCAGCAGCTCCTCGACAGGGGAAGGGGAGACCCAGTACTTC. Encoded protein: CASSSSTGEGETQYF. Combining the CDR3 with reference TRBV5-1 and TRBJ2-5 gives the whole variable domain KAGVTQTPRYLIKTRGQQVTLSCSPISGHRSVSWYQQTPGQGLQFLFEYFSETQRNKGNFPGRFSGRQFSNSRSEMNVSTLELGDSALYLCASSSSTGEGETQYFGPGTRLLVL.

A note on this clonotype: Given the absence of the conserved phenylalanine or tryptophan at the CDR3 end, a read error is likely. The V call is TRBV5-1, the J call TRBJ2-5; D call uncertain. Trimming took off 0 bases at V and 2 bases at J, with 5 bases between the two ends. Germline CDR1 is SGHRS and CDR2 is YFSETQ. This CDR3 has 13 residues. The CDR3 spells CASSLGLQETQYV. The CDR3 DNA is TGCGCCAGCAGCTTGGGTCTGCAAGAGACCCAGTACGTC.

V usage is TRBV2 and J usage is TRBJ2-7; D remains unclear. The CDR3 has 13 residues. With 7 bases removed from V and 2 bases from J, the gap between germline ends came to 12 bases. Germline V CDR1 and CDR2: SNHLY, FYNNEI. CDR3 sequence: CASTGAETYEQYF. The CDR3 region has the DNA TGTGCCAGCACGGGCGCGGAAACCTACGAGCAGTACTTC.

This clonotype was counted ten times or more. The chain combines TRBV4-3 with TRBJ2-5, with 9 nucleotides matching TRBD2. In germline, CDR1 is LGHNA, CDR2 YSLEER. CDR3 length: 16 residues. The V segment lost 0 bases and the J segment 2 bases; nucleotides outside the gene matches: 4. CDR3 region: CASSQDRLAGQETQYF. The DNA of the CDR3 is TGCGCCAGCAGCCAAGATCGGCTAGCGGGGCAAGAGACCCAGTACTTC.

At least ten counts were recorded for this clonotype. This sequence joins TRBV6-2 or TRBV6-3 and TRBJ2-5; TRBD2 might be the D (5 bases). Germline CDR1 MNHEY, CDR2 SVGEGT. The CDR3 sequence is 17 residues long. V lost 4 bases to trimming and J lost 0 bases, with 18 bases between them. The CDR3 loop is CASSFGLFNQYQETQYF. The CDR3 DNA reads as TGTGCCAGCAGTTTTGGACTTTTCAATCAGTACCAAGAGACCCAGTACTTC.